There are a few counts of the clone carrying this TCR beta chain. Its antigen remains unidentified. The data were obtained in a study of spatial heterogeneity in lung cancer. Study-wide context: Raw reads showed each unique TCR and UMI combination turning up more than ten times on average. Study-wide results and caveats: Ubiquitous expanded tumor TCRs surfaced in blood more at resection than they did at follow-up.

TCRdb re-analysed the 5' RACE reads in MiXCR, keeping a single row per CDR3 protein. The sample yields tens of thousands of distinct CDR3 sequences, 7.5% to 10% seen once. As to time point: sample taken at primary tumor resection. TCRs were sequenced from unsorted whole RNA of tumor, nontumor lung or PBMC. The donors were 55 to 80 patients with non-small cell lung cancer that was early-stage and untreated. Trimming stripped 6 bases from V and 2 bases from J, with 14 bases between. The CDR3 loop spans 14 amino acids. In germline, CDR1 is SGHNT, CDR2 YYREEE (reference sequence). The sequence was obtained from a male donor with early-stage non-small cell lung cancer. The V call is TRBV5-4, the J call TRBJ2-5; D perhaps matches TRBD1 (7 bases). The source material was PBMCs, sampled at surgery. The CDR3 bases are TGTGCCAGCAACCAGGGGGGCGGTCAAGAGACCCAGTACTTC. Translating gives CASNQGGGQETQYF.